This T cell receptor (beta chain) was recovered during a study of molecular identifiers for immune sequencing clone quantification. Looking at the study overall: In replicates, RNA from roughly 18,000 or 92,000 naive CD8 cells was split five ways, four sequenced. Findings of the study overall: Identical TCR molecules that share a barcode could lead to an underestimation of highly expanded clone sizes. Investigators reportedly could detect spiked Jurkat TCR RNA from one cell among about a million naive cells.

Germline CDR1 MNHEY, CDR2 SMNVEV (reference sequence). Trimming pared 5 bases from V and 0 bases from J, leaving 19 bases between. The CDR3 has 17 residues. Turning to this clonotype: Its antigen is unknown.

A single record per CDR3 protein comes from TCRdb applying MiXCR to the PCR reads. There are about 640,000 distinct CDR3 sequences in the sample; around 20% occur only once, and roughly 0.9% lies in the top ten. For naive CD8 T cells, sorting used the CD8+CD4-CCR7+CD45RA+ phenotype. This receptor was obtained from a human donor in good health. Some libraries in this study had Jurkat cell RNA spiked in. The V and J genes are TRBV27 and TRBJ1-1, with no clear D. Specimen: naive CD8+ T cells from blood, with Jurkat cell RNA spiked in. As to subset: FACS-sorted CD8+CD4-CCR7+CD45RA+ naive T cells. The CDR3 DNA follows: TGTGCCAGCAGTCCCCTCGGGCCTAACGGCTTGAACACTGAAGCTTTCTTT. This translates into CASSPLGPNGLNTEAFF.